This T cell receptor (beta chain) was profiled in a study of cytomegalovirus exposure and HLA in healthy donors. Study-wide points: Among the CMV-associated chains, a few were confirmed in vitro as specific for CMV antigens. What TCR beta sequences reportedly achieved was accurate prediction of HLA-A and HLA-B alleles in most subjects.

The PCR had 60 Vbeta and 13 Jbeta primers. Some clones are missing from TCRdb's copy, which holds only in-frame ones; the method was immunoSEQ multiplex PCR. This table holds some 130,000 clones, 75% to 85% found once. The CDR3 length is 17 residues. Germline trimming cut 0 bases from V and 5 bases from J; bases unmatched to any gene: 9. Germline lookup yields CDR1 KGHSH and CDR2 LQKENI. This clone has just one count. Its antigen is not identified. Sequencing was carried out using PBMCs. The rearrangement joins TRBV18 to TRBJ2-3; 9 bases map to TRBD2. This receptor was taken from a man aged 25-45 years in good health and CMV-seronegative. CDR3 sequence: CASSPPEGGRAVDTQYF. The CDR3 nucleotides are TGTGCCAGCTCACCACCGGAGGGCGGGAGGGCCGTAGATACGCAGTATTTT. Supplemented by reference TRBV18 and TRBJ2-3, the full variable domain reads NAGVMQNPRHLVRRRGQEARLRCSPMKGHSHVYWYRQLPEEGLKFMVYLQKENIIDESGMPKERFSAEFPKEGPSILRIQQVVRGDSAAYFCASSPPEGGRAVDTQYFGPGTRLTVL.